This T cell receptor beta chain was profiled in a study of blood T cell repertoires in COVID-19. Produced via immunoSEQ multiplex PCR; TCRdb's table is partial and in-frame only. The sample records under 250,000 clones, around 90% being singletons. CDR1 is SGHTA and CDR2 is FQGNSA in the germline V gene. Trimming removed 4 bases from V and 6 bases from J; junction bases left unmatched: 5. CDR3 length equals 13 residues. The sample consisted of PBMCs or T cells enriched from blood (not recorded which). The chain joins TRBV7-2 to TRBJ2-7; 8 bases are shared with TRBD1. This clonotype was obtained from a woman under 40 with acute COVID-19. CDR3: CASSSPGQAEQYF. As DNA, the CDR3 is TGTGCCAGCAGCTCACCGGGACAGGCCGAGCAGTACTTC.